This T cell receptor beta chain emerged from a study of T cell responses to AZD1222 COVID-19 vaccine. Study-wide context: Pooled together were second doses at about 4 or about 12 weeks.

The V gene lost 4 bases and the J gene lost 1 base, with 7 bases spanning the gap. This CDR3 is 12 amino acids long. CDR1 and CDR2 from the germline V gene are SQVTM and ANQGSEA. Whole-study findings and limits: Vaccination with two AZD1222 doses was followed by a rise in Spike-specific TCR breadth and depth. No repertoire was sampled before or during the peak T cell response, only after it. Donor demographics were predominantly white British with a female majority; clonal diversity may be underestimated.

Using immunoSEQ multiplex PCR, the repertoire was profiled, and TCRdb retains in-frame clones only, with some absent. The sample includes roughly 150,000 clones, roughly 92% seen only once; the top ten take over 1.3%. On this clone: Antigen: not known.

The specimen comprised peripheral blood, sampled on day 0 of AZD1222 vaccination. This clonotype originated in an adult in good health. This chain connects TRBV29-1 to TRBJ2-5; D is perhaps TRBD1 or TRBD2 (5 bases each). As DNA, the CDR3 is TGCAGCGTTGCGGGACCCCAAGAGACCCAGTACTTC. It translates to CSVAGPQETQYF.